A selection of T cell receptor beta chains follows, all from one sample in a study of T cells in Graves' hyperthyroidism and ophthalmopathy. TCRdb used MiXCR to reprocess the multiplex PCR reads, holding one entry per CDR3 protein. The repertoire holds about 210,000 distinct CDR3 sequences, with around 19% as singletons. Sequenced: blood. These receptors all come from a man aged 35 to 55 with Graves' hyperthyroidism. The CDR3 runs from the conserved cysteine through the conserved F or W. A D gene is named only where the DNA matches it firmly. Where a row states a size, it is once, few, many or the class of an expanded clone; other rows omit it.

J gene,D gene,clone size,V gene,CDR3 DNA,CDR3 protein
TRBJ2-1,NA,many,TRBV5-8,TGTGCCAGCAGCTTGGAATCGACTGAAGAGCAGTTCTTC,CASSLESTEEQFF
TRBJ2-7,TRBD1,many,TRBV3-1,TGTGCCAGCAGCCAACCGGGACAGGGGACCTACGAGCAGTACTTC,CASSQPGQGTYEQYF
TRBJ1-3,NA,many,TRBV28,TGTGCCAGCAGTTCCGTTAATTCTGGAAACACCATATATTTT,CASSSVNSGNTIYF
TRBJ2-1,TRBD2,many,TRBV7-8,TGTGCCAGCAGCCCCTTAGCGGGGGGAAATGAGCAGTTCTTC,CASSPLAGGNEQFF
TRBJ2-5,TRBD2,many,TRBV7-9,TGTGCCAGCAGCCCCGGTGGAGCGGGGGCCTTAAAGACCCAGTACTTC,CASSPGGAGALKTQYF
TRBJ2-3,TRBD2,many,TRBV11-2,TGTGCCAGCAGCTTAGGGGCTAGCGGGGGTAGCACAGATACGCAGTATTTT,CASSLGASGGSTDTQYF
TRBJ2-5,NA,few,TRBV20-1,TGCAGTGCTAAGGGGTTTCGCGAGACCCAGTACTTC,CSAKGFRETQYF
TRBJ2-1,NA,few,TRBV29-1,TGCAGCGTCCCAACGGGCAACAATGAGCAGTTCTTC,CSVPTGNNEQFF
TRBJ1-1,NA,many,TRBV6-2/TRBV6-3,TGTGCCAGCACCGGATTGTCAGGGTTGGCTGAAGCTTTCTTT,CASTGLSGLAEAFF
TRBJ2-1,NA,few,TRBV4-2,TGTGCCAGCAGTAGCGGTACCTACAATGAGCAGTTCTTC,CASSSGTYNEQFF
TRBJ2-3,NA,few,TRBV6-1,TGTGCCAGCAGTCAGGGATTTCGCACAGATACGCAGTATTTT,CASSQGFRTDTQYF
TRBJ1-4,NA,few,TRBV4-2,TGTGCCAGCAGCCTCCAACCGAATGAAAAACTGTTTTTT,CASSLQPNEKLFF
TRBJ2-1,TRBD2,few,TRBV9,TGTGCCAGCAGTGGGGAGGGGAATGAGCAGTTCTTC,CASSGEGNEQFF
TRBJ2-5,NA,many,TRBV30,TGTGCCTGGAGTTGGACCGTACAAGAGACCCAGTACTTC,CAWSWTVQETQYF
TRBJ1-2,TRBD1,many,TRBV6-1,TGTGCCAGCAGTCCCGGACAGGGGCGGTATGGCTACACCTTC,CASSPGQGRYGYTF
TRBJ1-5,NA,many,TRBV28,TGTGCCAGCAGTTTATTAGGGTCGGGTCAGCCCCAGCATTTT,CASSLLGSGQPQHF
TRBJ2-1,NA,NA,TRBV20-1,TGCAGTGCGATTGAGGGGGGGCTGGATGAGCAGTTCTTC,CSAIEGGLDEQFF
TRBJ2-2,NA,many,TRBV20-1,TGCAGTGCTAGAGATCTACGGAACACCGGGGAGCTGTTTTTT,CSARDLRNTGELFF
TRBJ1-3,NA,NA,TRBV7-6,TGTGCCAGCAGCCCGATTAGGGCGTTCGAAAACACCATATATTTT,CASSPIRAFENTIYF
TRBJ1-2,NA,NA,TRBV24-1,TGTGCCACCAGTGAAACAGGGAATGATGGCTACACCTTC,CATSETGNDGYTF
TRBJ2-4,NA,few,TRBV4-2,TGTGCCAGCAGCCAAGCTTCAGGGGACCGTCAAAACATTCAGTACTTC,CASSQASGDRQNIQYF
TRBJ2-5,NA,many,TRBV20-1,TGCAGTGCTAGAGAGCATGTGGAGACCCAGTACTTC,CSAREHVETQYF
TRBJ1-1,NA,many,TRBV2,TGTGCCAGCAGTGAACTGAACACTGAAGCTTTCTTT,CASSELNTEAFF
TRBJ1-3,NA,NA,TRBV20-1,TGCAGTGCCGTGCAGGGCAGCTCTGGAAACACCATATATTTT,CSAVQGSSGNTIYF
TRBJ1-1,NA,NA,TRBV28,TGTGCCAGCATGGCGGGGATGAACACTGAAGCTTTCTTT,CASMAGMNTEAFF
TRBJ2-7,NA,many,TRBV28,TGTGCCAGCAGTTTATCGGCGATACTCTACGAGCAGTACTTC,CASSLSAILYEQYF